This TCR beta chain was captured in a study of cytomegalovirus exposure and HLA in healthy donors. Trimming at V came to 4 bases and at J to 5 bases, leaving 12 bases not matched to a gene. Germline CDR1 and CDR2: SGHAT and FQNNGV. This CDR3 spans 16 amino acids. Turning to this clone: Its antigen is unidentified.

PCR used 60 Vbeta primers and 13 Jbeta primers. Assay: immunoSEQ multiplex PCR; the TCRdb copy retains only in-frame clones and omits some. The sample yields approximately 130,000 clones, 65% to 85% seen once. Study-wide points: TCR beta chain V- and J-gene trimming was linked, in a later analysis, to a missense variant in DCLRE1C. Apparent HLA restriction characterized most CMV-associated TCR beta chains in a later analysis.

Sequenced: PBMCs. This receptor was taken from a man aged 45 to 65 in good health and CMV-seronegative. The chain employs TRBV11-2 and TRBJ2-7, with 9 bases that match TRBD2. Here the CDR3 reads CASSSPVAGGPNEQYF. The CDR3 DNA sequence: TGTGCCAGCAGCTCTCCCGTGGCGGGAGGGCCTAACGAGCAGTACTTC.